This record concerns one T cell receptor (beta chain) sequence. Its antigen remains unidentified. The data are from a study of T cell responses to AZD1222 COVID-19 vaccine. Study at large: Second-dose timings of about 4 or about 12 weeks were pooled.

Sequenced by immunoSEQ multiplex PCR; TCRdb stores in-frame clones only, minus some. The profile shows roughly 90,000 clones, just over 85% of them singletons. Trimming shortened V by 11 bases and J by 5 bases, and 18 bases separated the two germline ends. This CDR3 contains 13 residues. The germline gives CDR1 ENHRY, CDR2 SYGVKD. Study-level results: Compared with day 0, the breadth and depth of the Spike-specific TCR repertoire rose significantly after two doses of AZD1222.

This chain joins TRBV10-3 and TRBJ1-2; D call uncertain. This material consisted of peripheral blood, taken on day 0 of AZD1222 vaccination. The TCR originated in an adult in good health. CDR3 sequence (DNA): TGTGCCGTCGGGGAGAGGGCCAGATATGGCTACACCTTC. Its translation: CAVGERARYGYTF.